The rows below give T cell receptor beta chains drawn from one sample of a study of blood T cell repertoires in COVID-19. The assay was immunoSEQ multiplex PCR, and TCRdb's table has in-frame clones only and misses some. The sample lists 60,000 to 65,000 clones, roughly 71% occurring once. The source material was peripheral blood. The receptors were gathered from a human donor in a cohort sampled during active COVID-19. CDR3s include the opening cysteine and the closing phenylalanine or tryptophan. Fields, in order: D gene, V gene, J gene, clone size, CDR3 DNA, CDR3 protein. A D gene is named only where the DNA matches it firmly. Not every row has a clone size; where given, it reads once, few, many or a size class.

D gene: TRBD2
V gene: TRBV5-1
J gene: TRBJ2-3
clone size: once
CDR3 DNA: TGCGCCAGCAGCTCCCTCGCTAGCGGGAGGAGCACAGATACGCAGTATTTT
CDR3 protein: CASSSLASGRSTDTQYF

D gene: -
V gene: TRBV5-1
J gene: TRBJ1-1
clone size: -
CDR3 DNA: TGCGCCAGCAGCCCCAACCCGACAGTGAACACTGAAGCTTTCTTT
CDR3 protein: CASSPNPTVNTEAFF

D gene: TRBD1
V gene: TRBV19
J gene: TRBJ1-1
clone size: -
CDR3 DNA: TGTGCCAGTAGTCCGGACAGGGGGCGAGGGACTGAAGCTTTCTTT
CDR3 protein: CASSPDRGRGTEAFF

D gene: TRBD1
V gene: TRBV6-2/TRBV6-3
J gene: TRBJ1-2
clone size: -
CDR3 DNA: TGTGCCAGCAGTTACCCCGGGACAGTTGACTATAACTATGGCTACACCTTC
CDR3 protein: CASSYPGTVDYNYGYTF

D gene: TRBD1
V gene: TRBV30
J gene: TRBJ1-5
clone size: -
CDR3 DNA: TGTGCCTGGAGTCTGGACAGGGCTCAGCCCCAGCATTTT
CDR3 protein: CAWSLDRAQPQHF

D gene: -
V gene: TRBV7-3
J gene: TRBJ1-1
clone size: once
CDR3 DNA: TGTGCCAGGGGAGGATGGGGCCGGTGCGCTGAAGCTTTCTTT
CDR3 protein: CARGGWGRCAEAFF

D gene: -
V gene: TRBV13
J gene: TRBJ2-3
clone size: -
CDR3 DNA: TGTGCCAGCAGTACACCGATGAATACGCAGTATTTT
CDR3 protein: CASSTPMNTQYF

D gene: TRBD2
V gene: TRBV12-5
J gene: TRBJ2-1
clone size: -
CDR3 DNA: TGTGCTAGTGGTTTGGCCATAGCGGGAGGGCATGAGCAGTTCTTC
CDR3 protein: CASGLAIAGGHEQFF

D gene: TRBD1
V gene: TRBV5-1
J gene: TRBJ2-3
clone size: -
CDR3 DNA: TGCGCCAGCAGCCTTAGGACAGGGCCCACAGATACGCAGTATTTT
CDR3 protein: CASSLRTGPTDTQYF

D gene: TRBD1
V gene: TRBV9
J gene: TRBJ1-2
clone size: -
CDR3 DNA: TGTGCCAGCAGTGAACCGGGACAGAGGTATGGCTACACCTTC
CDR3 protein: CASSEPGQRYGYTF

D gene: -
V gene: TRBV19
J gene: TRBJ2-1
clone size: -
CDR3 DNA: TGTGCCAGTAGTCCCAGGATTTTAAGCTCCTACAATGAGCAGTTCTTC
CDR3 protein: CASSPRILSSYNEQFF

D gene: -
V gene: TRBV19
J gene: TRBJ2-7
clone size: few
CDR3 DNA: TGTGCCAGTAGTCGAAACGCACGTTCCGGCGAGCAGTACTTC
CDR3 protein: CASSRNARSGEQYF

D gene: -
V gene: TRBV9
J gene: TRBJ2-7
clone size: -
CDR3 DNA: TGTGCCAGCAGCCCGCAGACAGGTTCGGCCTACGAGCAGTACTTC
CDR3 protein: CASSPQTGSAYEQYF

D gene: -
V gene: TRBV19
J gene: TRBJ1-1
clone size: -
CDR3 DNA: TGTGCCAGTAGTATTGTAGCCAACAGGGAAGCTTTCTTT
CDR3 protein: CASSIVANREAFF

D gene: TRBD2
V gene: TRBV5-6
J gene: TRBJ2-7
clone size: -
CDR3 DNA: TGTGCCAGCAGCTCCCTATGGCGGGGGGAGTACGAGCAGTACTTC
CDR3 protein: CASSSLWRGEYEQYF

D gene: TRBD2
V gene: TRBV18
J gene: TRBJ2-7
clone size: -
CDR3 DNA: TGTGCCAGCTCCCCGAGCGGGGGCAGCTCCTACGAGCAGTACTTC
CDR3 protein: CASSPSGGSSYEQYF

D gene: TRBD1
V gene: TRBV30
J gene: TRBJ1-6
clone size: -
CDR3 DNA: TGTGCCTGGAGTACGGGACAGGGTTCCTATAATTCACCCCTCCACTTT
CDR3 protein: CAWSTGQGSYNSPLHF

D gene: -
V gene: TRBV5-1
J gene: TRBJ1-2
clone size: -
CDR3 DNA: TGCGCCAGCAGCTTGGCCGCGGACATGGGGCCCGGCTACACCTTC
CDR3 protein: CASSLAADMGPGYTF

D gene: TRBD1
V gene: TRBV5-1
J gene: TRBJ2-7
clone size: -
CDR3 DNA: TGCGCCAGCAGCTTTGCGACAGGGGTTTCCTACGAGCAGTACTTC
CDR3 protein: CASSFATGVSYEQYF

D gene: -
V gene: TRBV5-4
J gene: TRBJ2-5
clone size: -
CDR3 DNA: TGTGCCAGCAGCTTGCCGGGGATGGAGACCCAGTACTTC
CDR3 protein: CASSLPGMETQYF

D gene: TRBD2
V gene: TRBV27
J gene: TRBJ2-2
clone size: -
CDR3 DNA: TGTGCCAGCAGTCCCTTAGCGGGAGGGCCCACCGGGGAGCTGTTTTTT
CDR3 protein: CASSPLAGGPTGELFF

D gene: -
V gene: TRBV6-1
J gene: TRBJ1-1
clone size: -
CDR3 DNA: TGTGCCAGCTCCTACGGGACACGAAACACTGAAGCTTTCTTT
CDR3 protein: CASSYGTRNTEAFF

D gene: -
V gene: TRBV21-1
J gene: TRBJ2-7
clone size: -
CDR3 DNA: TGTGCCAGCAGCAAAGATGCTACTAGCGGGGGGGCCTACGAGCAGTACTTC
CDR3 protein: CASSKDATSGGAYEQYF

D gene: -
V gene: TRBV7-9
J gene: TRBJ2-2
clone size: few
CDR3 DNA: TGTGCCAGCAGCCCCCAGCCCCGGGGCACCGGGGAGCTGTTTTTT
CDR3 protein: CASSPQPRGTGELFF

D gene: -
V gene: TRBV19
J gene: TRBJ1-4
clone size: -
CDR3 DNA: TGTGCCAGTAGTATAGCAGGGAGGACTAATGAAAAACTGTTTTTT
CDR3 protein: CASSIAGRTNEKLFF

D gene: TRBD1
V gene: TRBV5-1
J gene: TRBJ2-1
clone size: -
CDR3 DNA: TGCGCCAGCAGCTTGGAAGACAGGGGGTACAATGAGCAGTTCTTC
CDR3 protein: CASSLEDRGYNEQFF

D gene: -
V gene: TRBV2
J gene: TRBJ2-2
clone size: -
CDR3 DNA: TGTGCCAGCAGTGAGGCTAGTCCGGTGACCGGGGAGCTGTTTTTT
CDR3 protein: CASSEASPVTGELFF

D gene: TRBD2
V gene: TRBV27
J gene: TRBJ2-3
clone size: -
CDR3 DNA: TGTGCCAGCAGGGGACTAGCGGGGGGTGGTGCAGATACGCAGTATTTT
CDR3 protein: CASRGLAGGGADTQYF

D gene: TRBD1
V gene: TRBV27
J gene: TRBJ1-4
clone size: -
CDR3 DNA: TGTGCCACTCGACAGGGAAGGCATGAAAAACTGTTTTTT
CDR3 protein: CATRQGRHEKLFF

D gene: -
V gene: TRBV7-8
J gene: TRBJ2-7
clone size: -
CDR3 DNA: TGTGCCAGCAGCCCCCGAGCGGACGAGCAGTACTTC
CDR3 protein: CASSPRADEQYF

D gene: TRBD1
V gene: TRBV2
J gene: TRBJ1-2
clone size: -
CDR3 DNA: TGTGCCAGCAACCCGGGACAGGGCGGCTATGGCTACACCTTC
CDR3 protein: CASNPGQGGYGYTF

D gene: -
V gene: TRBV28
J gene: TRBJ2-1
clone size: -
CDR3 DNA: TGTGCCAGCAGTCCGCGACCGCCCGGGTATGAGCAGTTCTTC
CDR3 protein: CASSPRPPGYEQFF

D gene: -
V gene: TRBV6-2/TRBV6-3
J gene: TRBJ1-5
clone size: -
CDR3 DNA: TGTGCCAGCAGTTACGGGGCTAGCAATCAGCCCCAGCATTTT
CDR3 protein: CASSYGASNQPQHF

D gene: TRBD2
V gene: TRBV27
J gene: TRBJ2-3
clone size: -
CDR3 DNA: TGTGCCAGCAGAGGACTAGCGGGAGATGGTACGCAGTATTTT
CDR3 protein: CASRGLAGDGTQYF

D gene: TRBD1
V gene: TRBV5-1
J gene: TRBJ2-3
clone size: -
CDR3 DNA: TGCGCCAGCAGCTTGGCCCGTACAGGGGGTACAGATACGCAGTATTTT
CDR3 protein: CASSLARTGGTDTQYF

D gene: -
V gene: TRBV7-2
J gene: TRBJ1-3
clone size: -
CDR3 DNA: TGTGCCAGCAGCTTAGGCCCGGGGGGGGTAGCTAACACCATATATTTT
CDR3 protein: CASSLGPGGVANTIYF

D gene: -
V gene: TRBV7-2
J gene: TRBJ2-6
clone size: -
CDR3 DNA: TGTGCCAGCAGCTTAAGGGGCAGGGTTAGCTCTGGGGCCAACGTCCTGACTTTC
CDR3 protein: CASSLRGRVSSGANVLTF

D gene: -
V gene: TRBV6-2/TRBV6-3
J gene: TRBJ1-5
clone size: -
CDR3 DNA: TGTGCCAGCAGTATAGGAGGTCTATCTCACAAGCCCCAGCATTTT
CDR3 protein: CASSIGGLSHKPQHF

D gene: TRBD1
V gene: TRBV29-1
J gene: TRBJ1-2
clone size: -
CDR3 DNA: TGCAGCGTTGAAATACGGACAGGGAGCTATGGCTACACCTTC
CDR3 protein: CSVEIRTGSYGYTF

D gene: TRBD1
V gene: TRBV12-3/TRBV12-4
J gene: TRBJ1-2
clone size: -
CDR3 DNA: TGTGCCAGCACTCTGACAGGGGAGGGTGGCTACACCTTC
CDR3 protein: CASTLTGEGGYTF

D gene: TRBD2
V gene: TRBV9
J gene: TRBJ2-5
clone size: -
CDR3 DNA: TGTGCCAGCAGCCGGGAGGGGGGGACCCAGTACTTC
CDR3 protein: CASSREGGTQYF

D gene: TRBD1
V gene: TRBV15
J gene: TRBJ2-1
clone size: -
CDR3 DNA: TGTGCCACCAGCAGCACCGGACAGGGGCGGAATGAGCAGTTCTTC
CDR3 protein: CATSSTGQGRNEQFF

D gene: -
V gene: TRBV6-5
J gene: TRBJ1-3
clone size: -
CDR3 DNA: TGTGCCAGCAGTTCGGACACCAACTCTGGAAACACCATATATTTT
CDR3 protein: CASSSDTNSGNTIYF

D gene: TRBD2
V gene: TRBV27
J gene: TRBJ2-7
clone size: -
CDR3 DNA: TGTGCCAGCAGTTCGAAAGCGGGAGGGTACCACGAGCAGTACTTC
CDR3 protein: CASSSKAGGYHEQYF

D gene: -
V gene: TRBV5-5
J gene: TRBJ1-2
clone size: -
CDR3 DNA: TGTGCCAGCAGCTTCCCCGGACTGATAGGCTACACCTTC
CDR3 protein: CASSFPGLIGYTF

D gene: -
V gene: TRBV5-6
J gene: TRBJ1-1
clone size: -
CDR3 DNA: TGTGCCAGCAGCTCCAGAGGAACAGGGTATACTGAAGCTTTCTTT
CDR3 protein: CASSSRGTGYTEAFF

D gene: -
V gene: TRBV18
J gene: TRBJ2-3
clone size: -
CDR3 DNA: TGTGCCAGCTCACCATCCCAGGGCGGGGGCACAGATACGCAGTATTTT
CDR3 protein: CASSPSQGGGTDTQYF

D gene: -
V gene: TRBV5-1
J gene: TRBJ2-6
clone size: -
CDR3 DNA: TGCGCCAGCCAACCAGGGGTAGGAAGTGATGGGGCCAACGTCCTGACTTTC
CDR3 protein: CASQPGVGSDGANVLTF

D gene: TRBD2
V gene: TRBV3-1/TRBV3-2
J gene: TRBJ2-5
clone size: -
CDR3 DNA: TGTGCCAGTCGCCGGAGCGGGGGGGCCGGGGAGACCCAGTACTTC
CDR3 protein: CASRRSGGAGETQYF

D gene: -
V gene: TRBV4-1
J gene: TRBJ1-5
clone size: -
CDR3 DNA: TGCGCCAGCAGCCAAGGTGGACAGCAGAATCAGCCCCAGCATTTT
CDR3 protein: CASSQGGQQNQPQHF

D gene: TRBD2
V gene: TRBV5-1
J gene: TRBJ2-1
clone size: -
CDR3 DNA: TGCGCCAGCAGCTTAACCCTTAGCGGGGGGGCCGGCAATGAGCAGTTCTTC
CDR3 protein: CASSLTLSGGAGNEQFF

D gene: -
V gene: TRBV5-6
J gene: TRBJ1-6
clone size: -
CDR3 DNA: TGTGCCAGCAGCTTGGGCCCCGGGACCTATAATTCACCCCTCCACTTT
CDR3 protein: CASSLGPGTYNSPLHF

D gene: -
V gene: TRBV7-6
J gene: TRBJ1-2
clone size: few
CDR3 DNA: TGTGCCAGCAGCCCAGGAACAGGGAGGGATGGCTACACCTTC
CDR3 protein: CASSPGTGRDGYTF

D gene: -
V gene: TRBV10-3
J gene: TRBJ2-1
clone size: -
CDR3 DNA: TGTGCCAGTCGAATCCTGCTAGAGGGTGGTGAGCAGTTCTTC
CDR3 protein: CASRILLEGGEQFF

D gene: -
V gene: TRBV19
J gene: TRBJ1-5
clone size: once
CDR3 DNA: TGTGCCAGTAGCTTGTCCGGGACAAATAGCAATCAGCCCCAGCATTTT
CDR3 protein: CASSLSGTNSNQPQHF